This TCR beta chain came from a study of T cell changes during pregnancy in multiple sclerosis. There are 13 residues in the CDR3. V was pared by 6 bases and J by 0 bases, with 6 bases between. The V gene's germline CDR1 is MNHEY and CDR2 SVGAGI. The data were produced by immunoSEQ multiplex PCR, yet TCRdb's version contains in-frame clones alone and is incomplete. The repertoire includes 10,000 to 15,000 clones, roughly 94% of them detected once, and under 0.35% sits in the top ten. Sample: CD4+ T cells from peripheral blood mononuclear cells, taken before pregnancy. This chain connects TRBV6-5 to TRBJ2-1; weak D call: TRBD1 (6 bases). The clonotype was recovered from a female donor with multiple sclerosis, enrolled in a pregnancy study. CDR3 residues: CASRGASYNEQFF. CDR3 in DNA: TGTGCCAGCAGGGGGGCCTCCTACAATGAGCAGTTCTTC.